What follows are 11 T cell receptor beta chains derived from one specimen sequenced in a study of OX40 agonist ivuxolimab in advanced cancers. Profiling relied on immunoSEQ multiplex PCR, and the TCRdb table lists in-frame clones only, not all of them. The profile covers fewer than 85,000 clones, with about 88% appearing a single time and around 0.97% taken by the ten largest. This sample comprised CD4+ or CD8+ T cells sorted from blood, obtained in a trial of the OX40 agonist ivuxolimab. The receptors here all came from an adult with an advanced solid tumor such as melanoma, head and neck, liver or kidney cancer.

The CDR3, as DNA: TGCGCCAGCAGTGAGAGGGGCGGGGGTAGCACAGATACGCAGTATTTT. This translates into CASSERGGGSTDTQYF. This chain links TRBV10-2 with TRBJ2-3; 7 bases align to TRBD2. The V and J ends lost 2 bases and 0 bases, in that order; junction bases with no gene match: 5. Germline V lookup: CDR1 WSHSY, CDR2 SAAADI. The CDR3 has 16 residues.

The genes are TRBV29-1 and TRBJ1-1; D uncertain. Germline V lookup: CDR1 SQVTM, CDR2 ANQGSEA. The CDR3 spans 10 residues. Trimming pared 5 bases from V and 1 base from J, leaving 2 bases between. The CDR3 sequence: CSVRNTEAFF. CDR3 coding DNA: TGCAGCGTTCGGAACACTGAAGCTTTCTTT.

This chain uses TRBV7-6 with TRBJ2-5; TRBD2 matches 13 bases. With V trimmed by 0 bases and J by 4 bases, 2 bases remained unmatched. CDR3 length: 16 amino acids. The germline CDR1 and CDR2 sequences are SGHVS and FNYEAQ. The CDR3 reads CASSLAGLAGPETQYF. In DNA form, the CDR3 reads TGTGCCAGCAGCTTAGCGGGACTAGCGGGACCAGAGACCCAGTACTTC.

This clone was observed a few times. The V and J genes are TRBV23-1 and TRBJ1-4; D is undetermined. TRBV23-1 is designated an ORF whose function remains uncertain. CDR3 length: 16 amino acids. With 0 bases removed from V and 3 bases from J, the gap between germline ends came to 11 bases. DNA of the CDR3: TGCGCCAGCAGTCAATCTTGCACTGCGGCTAATGAAAAACTGTTTTTT. Amino acid sequence: CASSQSCTAANEKLFF.

V gene TRBV11-3 combines with J gene TRBJ2-1; tentatively, D is TRBD1 or TRBD2 (5 bases each). Germline V lookup: CDR1 SGHNT, CDR2 YENEEA. CDR3 length equals 14 residues. Between the trimmed V and J ends, which lost 5 bases and 5 bases, there was a span of 13 bases. DNA for the CDR3: TGTGCCAGCAGCGACGGGACCAGTAACAATGAGCAGTTCTTC. Its protein product is CASSDGTSNNEQFF.

The J gene is TRBJ2-1, the V gene TRBV2, with D possibly matching TRBD2 (6 bases). Germline V gives CDR1 SNHLY, CDR2 FYNNEI. V lost 6 bases and J 7 bases, leaving 10 bases between the germline ends. The CDR3 runs to 12 residues. CDR3 region: CASRDYMNEQFF. CDR3 DNA: TGTGCCAGCAGGGACTATATGAATGAGCAGTTCTTC.

The genes are TRBV4-1 and TRBJ2-2, with 10 positions matching TRBD2. J lost 7 bases, V lost 1 base, and 6 bases had no gene match. The germline V gene has CDR1 MGHRA and CDR2 YSYEKL. The CDR3 spans 16 residues. As DNA, the CDR3 is TGCGCCAGCAGCCAAGCCGCTAGCGGGAGCCTCGGGGAGCTGTTTTTT. Translation: CASSQAASGSLGELFF.

This chain connects TRBV10-3 to TRBJ2-3, with D possibly matching TRBD2 (7 bases). V lost 9 bases and J lost 3, with 19 bases in between. This CDR3 is 15 amino acids long. Per the germline V gene, CDR1 is ENHRY and CDR2 is SYGVKD. The CDR3 spells CAMTLGAGATDTQYF. The DNA for the CDR3 is TGTGCCATGACTTTGGGGGCGGGAGCGACAGATACGCAGTATTTT.

The chain carries TRBV6-1 and TRBJ2-7; 8 nucleotides agree with TRBD2. Germline CDR1 is MNHNS and CDR2 is SASEGT. CDR3 size: 15 residues. V lost 4 bases, J lost 3 bases, and 8 bases stayed unmatched. DNA for the CDR3: TGTGCCAGCAGTGTGTCGCGGGGGGCCGGCTACGAGCAGTACTTC. Translated: CASSVSRGAGYEQYF.

This clone showed up just once. The chain recombines TRBV7-8 with TRBJ1-3, with D perhaps TRBD1 (5 bases). Trimming cost V 5 bases and J 2 bases, with 16 bases left between them. The CDR3 spans 16 residues. Germline CDR1 is SGHVS and CDR2 is FQNEAQ. For the CDR3, the DNA is TGTGCCAGCAGCAAACGCAGGGTCGGCACTGGAAACACCATATATTTT. Translation gives CASSKRRVGTGNTIYF. Full variable domain (remainder filled in from reference TRBV7-8 and TRBJ1-3): GAGVSQSPRYKVAKRGQDVALRCDPISGHVSLFWYQQALGQGPEFLTYFQNEAQLDKSGLPSDRFFAERPEGSVSTLKIQRTQQEDSAVYLCASSKRRVGTGNTIYFGEGSWLTVV.

The chain joins TRBV2 to TRBJ1-6; D gene ambiguous. This CDR3 is built from 14 residues. Germline CDR1 is SNHLY and CDR2 is FYNNEI. Trimming cost V 6 bases and J 4 bases, with 10 bases left between them. The CDR3: CASSGPDYNSPLHF. The CDR3 DNA sequence: TGTGCCAGCAGCGGACCGGATTATAATTCACCCCTCCACTTT.